This record looks at one T cell receptor (beta chain) sequence and its context. The data were obtained in a study of blood T cell repertoires in COVID-19. The wider study: Nucleic acid was either cDNA or gDNA, and it came from T cells, B-cell-depleted T cells, or PBMCs.

How the authors handled the data: From reference gene primer amplification, estimates of nucleated cell counts were derived. TCRdb keeps only in-frame clones here, not all; method: immunoSEQ multiplex PCR. The DNA gave D and trimming, while V, J and clone size come from that table. The data contain 150,000 or so clones, 70% to 90% of them singletons. The length of the CDR3 is 13 residues. Trimming left V 3 bases short and J 8 bases short, with 8 bases between. The germline gives CDR1 SGHAT, CDR2 FQNNGV. The sample was peripheral blood. The TCR was taken from a man between 60 and 75 years old with active or convalescent COVID-19. V is TRBV11-2 and J is TRBJ1-6; D is uncertain. CDR3 sequence: CASSFLSDSPLHF. Here the CDR3 DNA reads TGTGCCAGCAGCTTTCTTTCGGATTCACCCCTCCACTTT.